This T cell receptor (beta chain) was profiled in a study of shared clonotypes between healthy human individuals (dated by TCRdb to 2018 to 2021). About the full investigation: The cohort comprised two women and a few men aged 18 to 49 years. Per donor, three plates each were used for CD4 naive and CD4 memory, two for CD8 naive, and one for CD8 memory. The study deeply sequenced blood TCR repertoires of five healthy adults to estimate repertoire size and the extent of clonotype sharing between individuals. To increase sequencing depth and limit assay-specific biases, different laboratories used diverse techniques to prepare libraries and sequence TCR repertoires. Each donor's leukapheresis produced roughly between roughly 0.94 and 9.5 billion PBMCs. Beyond this particular receptor, the publication reports: The small number of donors limited the genetic and exposure-history diversity represented. Sampling was restricted to blood, and TCR repertoires in tissue are likely to differ from TCR repertoires in blood. Incomplete sequencing was indicated by rarefaction of sorted-subset datasets, despite the large sequencing depth. Compared with non-shared clonotypes, clonotypes shared by all four sorted-subset donors had higher generation probabilities. Pairwise subsampling led to the expectation that sequencing depth would affect the degree of clonotype sharing among donors. When several donors were compared, the shared fraction of clonotypes was around 5.1% for naive CD4, about 4% for naive CD8, 2% to 2.5% for memory CD4, and 0.3% to 0.5% for memory CD8. Estimated clonotype richness was generally larger for naive than for memory subsets.

Remarks on this clone: This receptor's antigen is unknown. The sample holds no much larger clone one base away, and base qualities are not on file.

Donors were healthy HIV-negative adults with no recently reported acute infections or vaccinations. All donors were Caucasian adults living in Nashville, Tennessee, USA. CD4+ T cells were enriched through magnetic negative selection, after which naive cells were positively selected on CD45RA and the remaining negative fraction served as the memory subset. Blood was collected by leukapheresis, and PBMCs were isolated by Ficoll-Histopaque density gradient centrifugation and then cryopreserved in liquid nitrogen vapor phase. Analytical flow cytometry was used to check the purity and quantity of every magnetically sorted T cell population. Each sorted fraction had its genomic DNA isolated and then quantified by UV absorbance on a Nanodrop 2000c. Using the deep immunoSEQ assay, multiplex PCR amplified TCR CDR3 regions from genomic DNA. Extracted genomic DNA from each cell subset was distributed evenly across all wells of several immunoSEQ 96-well plates, and each plate was treated as a replicate. For sorted subsets, approximately 200 ng of genomic DNA, equivalent to roughly 30,000 T cell genomes, went into each replicate PCR. The purified libraries were quantified using a Qubit 3.0 fluorometer, sized with a Bioanalyzer 2100, and then quantified again using the KAPA Library Quantification kit. A separate single-read 150-cycle Illumina NextSeq 550 flow cell was used to sequence each immunoSEQ 96-well plate. The study's processing was this. Because only junctional sequences without quality scores were contained in the immunoSEQ output, filtering matching that applied to full-length reads could not be performed. To assign V/J genes and CDR3, sequences were annotated against IMGT germline references using PyIR, a Python wrapper for IgBLAST v1.9. Reads were removed for weak V/J assignments (E-value above 1e-6), missing CDR3, stop codons, out-of-frame junctions, or ambiguous translated residues. A V3J clonotype was defined by an identical inferred V gene, J gene, and CDR3 amino acid sequence. To compute the percentage overlap between repertoires, the number of shared unique clonotypes was divided by the size of the smaller repertoire. Repertoire richness was assessed with RTK rarefaction, the Chao1 estimator, and Recon v2.1 estimates of unobserved clonotypes. OLGA was used to compute generation probabilities for all TCRbeta clonotypes that the gDNA method yielded from a few donors. The source is immuneACCESS, and TCRdb retained only in-frame sequences with V and J called. Part of the clones is not carried over; for the studies checked, unresolved V genes explain less than half of this, and the remainder is unexplained. That table gives V, J and clone size, and the DNA gave D and trimming. The table for this sample lists roughly 1,100,000 clones; under 80% of them were counted only once. The ten most abundant clones make up roughly 1.5% of the sample.

This receptor was obtained from a man aged 18-30 years in good health. Material: memory CD4+ T cells sorted from blood. What the cell subset or site label conveys for this sample: CD45RA-negative fraction.

The DNA sequence is as follows: TGTGCCAGCACGAGTGGGGGTCTTAGCAATCAGCCCCAGCATTTT. The encoded protein is CASTSGGLSNQPQHF. Recombination connected TRBV28 to TRBJ1-5; matching of 5 bases hints at TRBD1 as the D gene. The V and J ends are trimmed by 7 bases and 0 bases, leaving 13 bases between them. CDR1 and CDR2 are drawn from the germline V gene: MDHEN, SYDVKM. Its CDR3 holds 15 amino acids, cysteine through phenylalanine. Only CDR3 DNA remains: 45 bases, in frame from the first base.